The 19 T cell receptor beta chains in this list originate from one sample, sequenced in a study of T cells in Graves' hyperthyroidism and ophthalmopathy. The investigators amplified TCR beta CDR3 regions from RNA transcripts. Using the HTBI primer set, a first-round RT-PCR was run on the TCR CDR3. TCRdb reprocessed the multiplex PCR reads via MiXCR and lists one record per CDR3 protein. Of 370,000 or so distinct CDR3 sequences in the sample, approximately 25% were seen once. The sequencing sample was made of blood. These receptor sequences come from a man over 45 with Graves' hyperthyroidism.

This clonotype was recorded many times. This chain connects TRBV30 to TRBJ1-1, with D possibly being TRBD1 (5 bases). Germline V gives CDR1 GTSNPN, CDR2 SVGIG (reference sequence). V dropped 2 bases and J dropped 3 bases, with 10 bases sitting between them. The CDR3 spans 13 residues. CDR3 loop: CAWSRRGDTEAFF. CDR3 nucleotide sequence: TGTGCCTGGAGTCGGAGGGGCGACACTGAAGCTTTCTTT.

The genes are TRBV27 and TRBJ2-6; D is possibly TRBD2 (6 bases). The V gene lost 1 base and the J gene lost 2 bases, with 6 bases spanning the gap. This CDR3 is built from 15 residues. Germline lookup yields CDR1 MNHEY and CDR2 SMNVEV (reference sequence). CDR3 sequence: CASSLWGAGANVLTF. In nucleotides, the CDR3 is TGTGCCAGCAGTTTATGGGGGGCTGGGGCCAACGTCCTGACTTTC.

V usage is TRBV5-6 and J usage is TRBJ2-7, with TRBD2 matching over 12 bases. Losses at the gene ends were 3 bases for V and 7 bases for J; bases not matched to a gene: 14. The CDR3 has 17 amino acids. Germline-derived CDR1 and CDR2 are SGHDT and YYEEEE. CDR3 loop: CASSSRASGRAEREQYF. DNA for the CDR3: TGTGCCAGCAGCTCTAGGGCTAGCGGGAGGGCCGAGAGGGAGCAGTACTTC.

This clonotype was detected a few times. The chain has TRBV28 and TRBJ1-1; D is uncertain. Germline V gene data show CDR1 as MDHEN and CDR2 as SYDVKM. Trimming left V 2 bases short and J 1 base short, with 23 bases between. This CDR3 contains 19 residues. CDR3 in DNA: TGTGCCAGCAGTTTACTCCCGACCAGGTCCCTTTCAGAGAACACTGAAGCTTTCTTT. Residues: CASSLLPTRSLSENTEAFF.

This clonotype was seen repeatedly, ten times or more. The V gene is TRBV27, the J gene TRBJ2-3, with TRBD2 matching over 7 bases. In germline, CDR1 is MNHEY, CDR2 SMNVEV (reference sequence). This CDR3 comprises 17 residues. V lost 3 bases, J lost 4 bases, and 13 bases stayed unmatched. The CDR3 loop is CASSFLRAGLEADTQYF. The CDR3 DNA reads TGTGCCAGCAGTTTTCTTAGAGCGGGGCTAGAAGCAGATACGCAGTATTTT.

This clonotype was counted only a few times. The rearrangement links TRBV6-1 to TRBJ1-4; a possible D gene is TRBD1 (5 bases). Germline lookup yields CDR1 MNHNS and CDR2 SASEGT. The CDR3 runs 15 residues. V was trimmed by 5 bases and J by 8 bases, leaving 18 bases between them. CDR3 coding DNA: TGTGCCAGCAGTTATGGGGCCGGTACGGACGAAAAACTGTTTTTT. Protein: CASSYGAGTDEKLFF.

The chain joins TRBV5-5 to TRBJ2-7, with D tentatively TRBD1 (7 bases). Germline CDR1 SGHKS, CDR2 YYEKEE (reference sequence). The V and J ends lost 0 bases and 3 bases respectively, with 10 bases between them. The CDR3 is 14 amino acids. The CDR3 region is CASSLDQGGYEQYF. Written as DNA, the CDR3 is TGTGCCAGCAGCTTGGATCAGGGGGGCTACGAGCAGTACTTC.

This clonotype was detected many times. This chain joins TRBV12-3 or TRBV12-4 and TRBJ2-7; 11 positions agree with TRBD2. The CDR3 is made up of 14 amino acids. V lost 4 bases to trimming and J lost 4 bases; unmatched junction nucleotides: 3. CDR3: CASSWGLAVYEQYF. The CDR3 DNA sequence: TGTGCCAGCAGTTGGGGACTAGCGGTTTACGAGCAGTACTTC.

The chain recombines TRBV19 with TRBJ2-5; 8 bases are shared with TRBD2. Germline trimming cut 4 bases from V and 3 bases from J; bases unmatched to any gene: 7. Germline V lookup: CDR1 LNHDA, CDR2 SQIVND (reference sequence). CDR3 size: 15 residues. CDR3 amino acids: CASSTLAGKKETQYF. The CDR3 nucleotides are TGTGCCAGTAGTACCCTAGCGGGCAAAAAAGAGACCCAGTACTTC.

V and J are TRBV28 and TRBJ2-7, with 8 bases fitting TRBD1. CDR1 is MDHEN, CDR2 SYDVKM, per germline. V lost 6 bases and J lost 3; bases outside the gene matches: 10. The CDR3 spans 15 residues. The CDR3 spells CASSSSGGHRYEQYF. The CDR3 DNA follows: TGTGCCAGCAGCTCCTCAGGGGGCCACCGCTACGAGCAGTACTTC.

This clonotype was counted between two and nine times. The CDR3 sequence is CASSLTSGSLDEQFF. The CDR3 DNA follows: TGTGCCAGCAGTCTAACTAGCGGGAGCCTTGATGAGCAGTTCTTC. The V and J genes are TRBV28 and TRBJ2-1; 11 nucleotides line up with TRBD2. Germline CDR1 reads MDHEN; CDR2 reads SYDVKM. After removal of 5 bases from V and 8 bases from J, the junction contained 8 bases not matched to a gene. CDR3 length equals 15 residues.

This clonotype was detected many times. The chain is built from TRBV7-9 and TRBJ1-1; TRBD1 is a possible D gene (6 bases). Trimming left V 5 bases short and J 2 bases short, with 21 bases between. The CDR3 is 17 residues long. CDR1 SEHNR and CDR2 FQNEAQ come from the germline V gene (reference sequence). Written as DNA, the CDR3 is TGTGCCAGCAGCCCCATCCAGAGCAGGGGCCGAAACACTGAAGCTTTCTTT. Amino acids: CASSPIQSRGRNTEAFF.

V and J are TRBV30 and TRBJ2-7; possibly TRBD2 for D (6 bases). Trimming took 4 bases from V and 6 from J, leaving 16 bases between them. Germline V lookup: CDR1 GTSNPN, CDR2 SVGIG (reference sequence). The CDR3 is 13 residues long. CDR3 protein: CAWTGGSLFEQYF. For the CDR3, the DNA is TGTGCCTGGACTGGGGGGAGTCTGTTCGAGCAGTACTTC.

The chain couples TRBV30 to TRBJ1-5, with no clear D. Trimming pared 0 bases from V and 9 bases from J, leaving 9 bases between. The CDR3 is 12 amino acids. Germline values: CDR1 GTSNPN, CDR2 SVGIG (reference sequence). The DNA of the CDR3 is TGTGCCTGGAGTGTACCCGGAGGGCCCCAGCATTTT. Encoded protein: CAWSVPGGPQHF.

This clonotype has a single count. This may come from a read error, since a much larger clone is one base off. The V call is TRBV3-1, the J call TRBJ2-5; D gene unclear. This CDR3 has 13 residues. Germline V gene sequence: CDR1 LGHDT, CDR2 YNNKEL (reference sequence). For the CDR3, the DNA is TGTGCCAGCACCTGGACGGACCTCCAGACCCGGTACTTC. This translates into CASTWTDLQTRYF.

This clonotype was detected many times. The chain has TRBV2 and TRBJ1-5; D not certain. Trimming left V 3 bases short and J 2 bases short, with 11 bases between. CDR1 and CDR2 (germline): SNHLY, FYNNEI. The CDR3 is 15 amino acids. The CDR3 DNA sequence: TGTGCCAGCAGTGAGAGTACGTCAGGCAATCAGCCCCAGCATTTT. Protein: CASSESTSGNQPQHF. Supplemented by reference TRBV2 and TRBJ1-5, the full variable domain reads EPEVTQTPSHQVTQMGQEVILRCVPISNHLYFYWYRQILGQKVEFLVSFYNNEISEKSEIFDDQFSVERPDGSNFTLKIRSTKLEDSAMYFCASSESTSGNQPQHFGDGTRLSIL.

Many counts were recorded for this clonotype. The CDR3 DNA sequence: TGTGCCAGCAGCTCGGGGCGTCGTGGCAATCAGCCCCAGCATTTT. It yields the protein CASSSGRRGNQPQHF. The gene calls are TRBV11-2 and TRBJ1-5; TRBD1 is a possible D gene (5 bases). V lost 4 bases to trimming and J lost 2 bases, with 12 bases between them. Germline assignment: CDR1 SGHAT and CDR2 FQNNGV. The CDR3 runs 15 residues. The full variable domain, rest sourced from reference TRBV11-2 and TRBJ1-5, is EAGVAQSPRYKIIEKRQSVAFWCNPISGHATLYWYQQILGQGPKLLIQFQNNGVVDDSQLPKDRFSAERLKGVDSTLKIQPAKLEDSAVYLCASSSGRRGNQPQHFGDGTRLSIL.

This rearrangement joins TRBV12-3 or TRBV12-4 to TRBJ1-5, with a possible D match to TRBD1 (5 bases). V dropped 7 bases and J dropped 6 bases, with 10 bases sitting between them. The CDR3 length is 12 residues. CDR3 DNA sequence: TGTGCCAGCACCCAGGGTATTCAGCCCCAGCATTTT. It translates to CASTQGIQPQHF.

This clonotype was counted between two and nine times. This rearrangement joins TRBV5-1 to TRBJ2-3; possible D gene TRBD2, 5 bases. This CDR3 comprises 15 residues. Per the germline V gene, CDR1 is SGHRS and CDR2 is YFSETQ. V lost 0 bases and J lost 3, with 11 bases in between. The CDR3 here is CASSLEGVGTDTQYF. The CDR3 DNA sequence: TGCGCCAGCAGCTTGGAGGGAGTTGGGACAGATACGCAGTATTTT. The full variable domain, rest sourced from reference TRBV5-1 and TRBJ2-3, is KAGVTQTPRYLIKTRGQQVTLSCSPISGHRSVSWYQQTPGQGLQFLFEYFSETQRNKGNFPGRFSGRQFSNSRSEMNVSTLELGDSALYLCASSLEGVGTDTQYFGPGTRLTVL.